What follows describes a single T cell receptor (beta chain). Its antigen is undetermined. Trimming removed 5 bases from V and 4 bases from J, with 18 bases in between. Germline loops: CDR1 MGHRA, CDR2 YSYEKL. This CDR3 is built from 15 residues. Clones were sequenced by immunoSEQ multiplex PCR, and TCRdb holds only the in-frame ones, with some missing. Here the sample spans 15,000 to 20,000 clones, around nine tenths being singletons. This sample is part of a study of T cells after posttransplantation cyclophosphamide. Whole-study results and caveats: Blood and skin or GI T cell repertoires showed limited TRB overlap.

A marrow graft followed busulfan-fludarabine conditioning, with cyclophosphamide on days +3 and +4. This receptor was taken from a male patient between 60 and 69 years old who received an allogeneic stem cell transplant from a related donor and was CMV-positive. Some T cells could come from the graft donor. The rearrangement uses TRBV4-1 and TRBJ2-7; D gene uncertain. The starting material was CD4+ T cells sorted from blood, obtained after allogeneic stem cell transplant with posttransplant cyclophosphamide. The CDR3, as DNA: TGCGCCAGCAGCGTCGCCCCCGGGTTGCTTTACGAGCAGTACTTC. This codes for CASSVAPGLLYEQYF.